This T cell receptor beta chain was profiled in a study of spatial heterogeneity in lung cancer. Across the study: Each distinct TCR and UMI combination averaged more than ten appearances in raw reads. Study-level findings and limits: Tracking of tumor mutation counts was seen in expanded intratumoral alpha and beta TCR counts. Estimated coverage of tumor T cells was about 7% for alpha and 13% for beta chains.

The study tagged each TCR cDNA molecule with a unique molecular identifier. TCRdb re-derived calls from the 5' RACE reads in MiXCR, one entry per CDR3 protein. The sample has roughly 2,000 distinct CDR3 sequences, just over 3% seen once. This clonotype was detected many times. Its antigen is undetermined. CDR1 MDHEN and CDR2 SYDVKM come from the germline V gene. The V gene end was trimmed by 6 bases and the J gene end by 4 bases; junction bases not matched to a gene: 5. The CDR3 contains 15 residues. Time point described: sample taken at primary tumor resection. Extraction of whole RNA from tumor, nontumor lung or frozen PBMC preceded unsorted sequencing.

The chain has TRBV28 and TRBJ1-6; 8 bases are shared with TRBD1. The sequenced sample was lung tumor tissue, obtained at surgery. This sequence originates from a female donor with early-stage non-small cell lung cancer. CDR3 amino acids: CASRHRQGYNSPLHF. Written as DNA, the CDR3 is TGTGCCAGCAGACACCGACAGGGGTATAATTCACCCCTCCACTTT.